These 8 T cell receptor beta chains were all obtained from the same sample, sequenced in a study of beta chain features in type 1 diabetes. Isolated RNA was reverse transcribed in full, so expressed TCRB transcripts were sequenced. Assay: immunoSEQ multiplex PCR; the TCRdb copy retains only in-frame clones and omits some. The data contain fewer than 200,000 clones, about an eighth of them singletons. The sequencing input was central memory CD4+ T cells from blood. These receptors originate from a woman aged 18-29 years in good health.

This clone was recorded at least ten times. The gene calls are TRBV27 and TRBJ2-7, with D possibly TRBD2 on 6 matching bases. Germline-derived CDR1 and CDR2 are MNHEY and SMNVEV (reference sequence). The CDR3 has 15 residues. The ends were cut back, 2 bases at V and 4 bases at J, with 15 bases in the middle. The CDR3 here is CASSLIGGRRYEQYF. The DNA of the CDR3 is TGTGCCAGCAGTTTAATCGGGGGTAGGAGGTACGAGCAGTACTTC.

The chain recombines TRBV19 with TRBJ2-3; TRBD2 matches at 8 bases. V was clipped by 0 bases and J by 2 bases; unmatched bases: 4. The CDR3 has 16 residues. The germline V gene has CDR1 LNHDA and CDR2 SQIVND (reference sequence). CDR3 region: CASSIDPSGFTDTQYF. The CDR3 region has the DNA TGTGCCAGTAGTATAGACCCTAGCGGGTTCACAGATACGCAGTATTTT. The entire variable domain, with the rest obtained from reference TRBV19 and TRBJ2-3, is as follows: DGGITQSPKYLFRKEGQNVTLSCEQNLNHDAMYWYRQDPGQGLRLIYYSQIVNDFQKGDIAEGYSVSREKKESFPLTVTSAQKNPTAFYLCASSIDPSGFTDTQYFGPGTRLTVL.

Worth noting for this clone: Additional DNA sequences in this sample encode the identical CDR3. CDR3 residues: CASSVQGGQPQHF. The CDR3, as DNA: TGTGCCAGCAGTGTACAGGGGGGACAGCCCCAGCATTTT. V usage is TRBV2 and J usage is TRBJ1-5, with 8 bases aligning to TRBD1. With V trimmed by 4 bases and J by 7 bases, 3 bases remained unmatched. CDR3 length equals 13 residues. The germline V gene encodes CDR1 SNHLY and CDR2 FYNNEI.

The V call is TRBV6-1, the J call TRBJ2-5; TRBD2 agrees at 12 bases. CDR1 is MNHNS and CDR2 is SASEGT in the germline V gene. V trimming: 6 bases; J trimming: 7 bases; junction bases outside the gene matches: 9. The CDR3 runs to 15 residues. CDR3 DNA sequence: TGTGCCAGCAGCCCCATCCTAGCGGGAGGGGGGACCCAGTACTTC. Translated, it gives CASSPILAGGGTQYF.

This sequence joins TRBV4-1 and TRBJ2-5; possibly TRBD2 for D (7 bases). Germline values: CDR1 MGHRA, CDR2 YSYEKL. The CDR3 has 18 amino acids. V was trimmed by 0 bases and J by 2 bases, leaving 19 bases between them. CDR3: CASSQEARGASPQETQYF. The CDR3 DNA follows: TGCGCCAGCAGCCAAGAAGCCCGGGGGGCTAGCCCTCAAGAGACCCAGTACTTC.

CDR3 nucleotide sequence: TGTGCCTTTAACCCCCGAGGTCAGTACAATCAGCCCCAGCATTTT. Its protein is CAFNPRGQYNQPQHF. The chain carries TRBV30 and TRBJ1-5; D remains unclear. CDR1 GTSNPN and CDR2 SVGIG come from the germline V gene (reference sequence). The V end lost 7 bases, the J end lost 3 bases, and 19 bases lay between the germline ends. The CDR3 is 15 amino acids.

This clone showed up many times. V is TRBV28 and J is TRBJ2-6, with D unclear. V dropped 10 bases and J dropped 1 base, with 11 bases sitting between them. The CDR3 is 14 amino acids. Germline-derived CDR1 and CDR2 are MDHEN and SYDVKM. The CDR3 reads CAIHGSSGANVLTF. CDR3 bases: TGTGCCATACACGGGTCGTCTGGGGCCAACGTCCTGACTTTC.

Only a few counts were recorded for this clone. The chain employs TRBV18 and TRBJ1-2; TRBD1 matches at 9 bases. The CDR3 is made up of 15 amino acids. CDR1 is KGHSH and CDR2 is LQKENI in the germline V gene. V lost 3 bases, J lost 4 bases, and 6 bases stayed unmatched. The CDR3 bases are TGTGCCAGCTCACCGGGACAGGGATCTATCTATGGCTACACCTTC. Translation: CASSPGQGSIYGYTF.